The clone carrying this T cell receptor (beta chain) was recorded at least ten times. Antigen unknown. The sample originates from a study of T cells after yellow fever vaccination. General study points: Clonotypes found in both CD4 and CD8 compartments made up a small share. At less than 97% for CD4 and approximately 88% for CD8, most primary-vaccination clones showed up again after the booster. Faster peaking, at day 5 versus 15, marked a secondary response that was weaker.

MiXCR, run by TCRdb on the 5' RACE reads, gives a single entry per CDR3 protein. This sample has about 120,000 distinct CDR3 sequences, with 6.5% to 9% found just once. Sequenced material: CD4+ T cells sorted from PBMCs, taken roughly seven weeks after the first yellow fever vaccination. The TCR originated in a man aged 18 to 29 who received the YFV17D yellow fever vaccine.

The DNA for the CDR3 is TGTGCCAGCAGCCAAGATCGCCAGGGGGATGAGACCCAGTACTTC. Translating it yields CASSQDRQGDETQYF. V is TRBV4-2 and J is TRBJ2-5, with 7 bases identical to TRBD1. Germline V gene sequence: CDR1 LGHNA, CDR2 YNFKEQ. Trimming removed 0 bases from V and 5 bases from J; junction bases left unmatched: 6. This CDR3 has 15 amino acids.